This TCR beta chain was recovered during a study of regulatory T cells in long-lasting Graves disease. On the study more broadly: Less than 3 months of antithyroid drugs had been taken by newly diagnosed Graves' patients.

The time point denotes: newly diagnosed GD, antithyroid drugs for less than 3 months. Following extraction of RNA from PBMCs, that RNA was used to make the TCR library. A volume of about 9 milliliters of peripheral blood was collected in EDTA tubes. Relying on iRepertoire HTBI primers and Arm-PCR of CDR3 regions, the team built TCR beta libraries. TCRdb re-called the multiplex PCR reads through MiXCR, storing one row per CDR3 protein. The sample consists of 350,000 to 500,000 distinct CDR3 sequences, 14% of them appearing once. This clonotype has a handful of counts. In germline, CDR1 is KGHSH, CDR2 LQKENI. The ends were cut back, 8 bases at V and 8 bases at J, with 11 bases in the middle. The CDR3 sequence is 11 residues long. In addition, the sample was reused for a study of T cells in Graves' hyperthyroidism and ophthalmopathy. Turning to that study: Expanded thyroid clonotypes (above 0.001) were mostly also found in blood.

This chain joins TRBV18 and TRBJ2-3; D call uncertain. This specimen was peripheral blood mononuclear cells (PBMCs), taken at new diagnosis, from a patient treated with antithyroid drugs. The receptor was isolated from a woman between 50 and 59 years old with Graves disease. Written as DNA, the CDR3 is TGTGCCAGCCGCCAGTATTCTACGCAGTATTTT. It codes for CASRQYSTQYF. Based on the CDR3 plus reference TRBV18 and TRBJ2-3, the full variable domain is NAGVMQNPRHLVRRRGQEARLRCSPMKGHSHVYWYRQLPEEGLKFMVYLQKENIIDESGMPKERFSAEFPKEGPSILRIQQVVRGDSAAYFCASRQYSTQYFGPGTRLTVL.